A single sample is the source of the 3 T cell receptor beta chains below, sequenced in a study of identical twins. MiXCR was run by TCRdb on the 5' RACE reads, yielding one entry per CDR3 protein. The sample lists 570,000 or so distinct CDR3 sequences, nearly 10% occurring once. Separately, the same data were catalogued under a study of yellow fever vaccine responses in identical twins.

Sequencing used PBMCs. The receptors here all came from a woman in her late teens or twenties in good health.

The sample holds many counts of this clonotype. The rearrangement joins TRBV5-1 to TRBJ2-1; D gene uncertain. V lost 3 bases and J lost 1, with 11 bases in between. Germline-derived CDR1 and CDR2 are SGHRS and YFSETQ. This CDR3 is 15 amino acids long. CDR3 residues: CASSSQKRSYNEQFF. The CDR3 nucleotides are TGCGCCAGCAGCTCCCAGAAGAGGTCCTACAATGAGCAGTTCTTC.

This clonotype was detected a few times. At one of its ends the junction is not consistent with the germline gene, which may arise from a read error. The rearrangement uses TRBV7-2 and TRBJ2-7; 9 bases align to TRBD2. Germline-derived CDR1 and CDR2 are SGHTA and FQGNSA. CDR3 size: 14 residues. The CDR3 DNA reads TGTGCCAGCACCTTAGCGGGAGTCCCCTACGAGCAGTACTTC. As protein: CASTLAGVPYEQYF.

This clonotype came up a few times. V gene TRBV6-2 or TRBV6-3 combines with J gene TRBJ2-6, with 15 bases fitting TRBD2. The ends lost 10 bases at V and 0 bases at J; junction bases unmatched: 16. The CDR3 is 21 residues long. Germline V gene data show CDR1 as MNHEY and CDR2 as SVGEGT. The CDR3 loop is CATSRGTSGRMGSSGANVLTF. The CDR3, as DNA: TGTGCCACGAGCCGCGGGACTAGCGGGAGGATGGGGTCCTCTGGGGCCAACGTCCTGACTTTC.